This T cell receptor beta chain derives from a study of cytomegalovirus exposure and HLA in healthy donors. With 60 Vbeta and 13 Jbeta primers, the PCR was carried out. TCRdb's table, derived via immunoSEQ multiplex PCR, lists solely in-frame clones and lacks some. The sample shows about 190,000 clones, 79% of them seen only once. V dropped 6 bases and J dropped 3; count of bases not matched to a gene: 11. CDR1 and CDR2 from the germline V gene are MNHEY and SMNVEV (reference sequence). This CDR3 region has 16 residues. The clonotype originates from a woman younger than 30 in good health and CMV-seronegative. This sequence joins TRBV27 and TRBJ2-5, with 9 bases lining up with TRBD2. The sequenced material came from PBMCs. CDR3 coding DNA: TGTGCCAGCAGAGAACGACTAGCGGAGAGAGAAGAGACCCAGTACTTC. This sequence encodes CASRERLAEREETQYF.